This entry describes one T cell receptor beta chain. This entry is derived from a study of cytomegalovirus exposure and HLA in healthy donors. Germline CDR1 reads SGHVS; CDR2 reads FNYEAQ. V was pared by 1 base and J by 6 bases, with 12 bases between. This CDR3 spans 14 amino acids. The primer mix had 60 Vbeta and 13 Jbeta primers. Profiled with immunoSEQ multiplex PCR; TCRdb holds only in-frame clones, not every one. The sample lists about 120,000 clones, about 81% occurring once. Sequenced sample: PBMCs. The chain joins TRBV7-6 to TRBJ1-2; D uncertain. The origin of this receptor is a woman aged 50 to 60 in good health and CMV-seropositive. CDR3 in amino acids: CASSLGAEGDGYTF. CDR3 coding DNA: TGTGCCAGCAGCTTAGGGGCAGAGGGAGATGGCTACACCTTC.